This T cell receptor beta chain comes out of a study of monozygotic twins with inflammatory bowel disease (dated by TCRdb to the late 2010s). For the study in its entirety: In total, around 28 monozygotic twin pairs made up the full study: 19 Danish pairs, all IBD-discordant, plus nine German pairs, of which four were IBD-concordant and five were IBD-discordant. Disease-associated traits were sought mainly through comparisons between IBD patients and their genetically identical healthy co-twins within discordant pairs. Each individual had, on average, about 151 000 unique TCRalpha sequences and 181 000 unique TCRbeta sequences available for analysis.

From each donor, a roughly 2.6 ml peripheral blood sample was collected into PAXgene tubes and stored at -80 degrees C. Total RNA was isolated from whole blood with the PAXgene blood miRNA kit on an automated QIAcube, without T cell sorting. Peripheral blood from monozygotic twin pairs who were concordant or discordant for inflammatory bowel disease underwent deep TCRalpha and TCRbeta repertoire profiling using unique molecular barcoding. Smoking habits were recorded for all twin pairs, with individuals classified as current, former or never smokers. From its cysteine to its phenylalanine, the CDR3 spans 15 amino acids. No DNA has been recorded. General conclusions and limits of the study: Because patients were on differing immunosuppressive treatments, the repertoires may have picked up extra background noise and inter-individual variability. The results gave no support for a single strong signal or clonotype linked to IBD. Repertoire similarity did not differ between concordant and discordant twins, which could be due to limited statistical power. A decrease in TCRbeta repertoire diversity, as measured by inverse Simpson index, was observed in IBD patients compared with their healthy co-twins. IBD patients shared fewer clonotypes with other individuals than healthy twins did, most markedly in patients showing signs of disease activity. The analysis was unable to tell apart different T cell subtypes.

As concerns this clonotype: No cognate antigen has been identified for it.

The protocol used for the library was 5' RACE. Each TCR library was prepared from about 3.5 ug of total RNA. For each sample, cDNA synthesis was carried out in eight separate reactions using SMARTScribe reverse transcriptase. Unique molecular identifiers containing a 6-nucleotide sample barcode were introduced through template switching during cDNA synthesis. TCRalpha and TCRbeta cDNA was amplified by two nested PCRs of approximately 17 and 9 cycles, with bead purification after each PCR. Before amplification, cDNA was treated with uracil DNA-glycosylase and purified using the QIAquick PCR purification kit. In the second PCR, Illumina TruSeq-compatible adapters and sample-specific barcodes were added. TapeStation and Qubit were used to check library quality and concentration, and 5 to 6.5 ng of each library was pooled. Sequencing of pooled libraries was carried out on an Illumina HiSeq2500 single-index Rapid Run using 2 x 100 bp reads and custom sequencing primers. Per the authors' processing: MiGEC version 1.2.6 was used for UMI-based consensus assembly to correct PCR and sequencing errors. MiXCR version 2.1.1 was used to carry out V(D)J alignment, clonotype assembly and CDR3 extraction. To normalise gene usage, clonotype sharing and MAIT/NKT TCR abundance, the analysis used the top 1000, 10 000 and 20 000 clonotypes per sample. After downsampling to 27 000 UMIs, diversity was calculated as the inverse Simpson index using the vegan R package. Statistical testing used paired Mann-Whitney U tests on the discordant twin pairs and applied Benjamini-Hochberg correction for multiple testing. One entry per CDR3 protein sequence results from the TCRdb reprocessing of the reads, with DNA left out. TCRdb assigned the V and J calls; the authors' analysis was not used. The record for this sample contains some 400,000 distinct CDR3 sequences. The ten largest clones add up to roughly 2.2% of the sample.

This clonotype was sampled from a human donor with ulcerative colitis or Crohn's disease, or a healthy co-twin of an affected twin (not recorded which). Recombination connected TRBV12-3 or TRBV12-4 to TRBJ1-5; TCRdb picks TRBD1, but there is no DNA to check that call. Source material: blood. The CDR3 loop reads CASSRSGDSNQPQHF.